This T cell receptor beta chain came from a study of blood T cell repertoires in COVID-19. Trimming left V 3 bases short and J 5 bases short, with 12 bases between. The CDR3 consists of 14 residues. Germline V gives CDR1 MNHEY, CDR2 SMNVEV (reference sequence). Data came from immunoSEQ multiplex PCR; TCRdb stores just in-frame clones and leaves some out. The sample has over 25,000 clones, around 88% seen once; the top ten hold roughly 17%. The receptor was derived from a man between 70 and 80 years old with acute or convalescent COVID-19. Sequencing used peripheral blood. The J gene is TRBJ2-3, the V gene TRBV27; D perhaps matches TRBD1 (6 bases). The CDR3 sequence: CASSFNRAGDTQYF. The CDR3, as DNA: TGTGCCAGCAGTTTTAACAGGGCGGGAGATACGCAGTATTTT.